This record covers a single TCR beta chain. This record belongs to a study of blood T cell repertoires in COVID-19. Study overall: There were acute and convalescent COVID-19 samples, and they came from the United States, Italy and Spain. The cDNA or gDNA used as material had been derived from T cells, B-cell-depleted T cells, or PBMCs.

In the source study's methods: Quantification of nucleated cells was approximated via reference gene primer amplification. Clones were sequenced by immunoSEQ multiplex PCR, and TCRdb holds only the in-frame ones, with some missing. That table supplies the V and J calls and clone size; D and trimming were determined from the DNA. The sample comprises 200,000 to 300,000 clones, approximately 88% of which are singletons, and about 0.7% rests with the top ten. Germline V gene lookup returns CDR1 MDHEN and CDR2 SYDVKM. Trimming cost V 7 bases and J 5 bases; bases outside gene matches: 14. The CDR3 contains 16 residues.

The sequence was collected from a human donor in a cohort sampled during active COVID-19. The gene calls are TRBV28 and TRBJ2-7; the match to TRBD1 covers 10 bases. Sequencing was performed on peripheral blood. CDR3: CASNPPGGTGDHEQYF. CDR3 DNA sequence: TGTGCCAGCAACCCTCCCGGAGGGACAGGGGACCACGAGCAGTACTTC.